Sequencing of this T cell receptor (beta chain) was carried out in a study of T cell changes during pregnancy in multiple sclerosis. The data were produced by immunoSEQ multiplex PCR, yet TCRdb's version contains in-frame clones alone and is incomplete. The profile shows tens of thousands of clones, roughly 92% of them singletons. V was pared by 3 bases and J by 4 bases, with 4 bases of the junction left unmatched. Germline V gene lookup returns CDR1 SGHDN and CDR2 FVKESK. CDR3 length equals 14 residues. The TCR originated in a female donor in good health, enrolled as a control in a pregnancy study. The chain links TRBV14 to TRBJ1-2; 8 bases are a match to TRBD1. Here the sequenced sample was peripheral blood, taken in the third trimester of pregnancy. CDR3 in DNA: TGTGCCAGCAGCCACAGGGGGCAGGGCTATGGCTACACCTTC. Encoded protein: CASSHRGQGYGYTF.